These 25 T cell receptor beta chains originate from one sample sequenced in a study of T cell responses to AZD1222 COVID-19 vaccine (dated by TCRdb to the early 2020s). Library preparation employed the immunoSEQ multiplex PCR assay. Held by TCRdb, this immuneACCESS table contains in-frame sequences only and omits some clones. Under half of the omission traces to an unresolved V gene where checked; the cause of the rest is unknown. Counted in this sample were 99,000 or so clones; 70% to 90% of them appeared once. About 2.9% of the sample rests with the top ten. This sample's time point label indicates: baseline before first vaccination. This sample comprised peripheral blood, obtained on day 0 of AZD1222 vaccination. The receptors were sampled from an adult in good health.

This sequence joins TRBV18 and TRBJ1-2, with no clear D. Germline V gene data show CDR1 as KGHSH and CDR2 as LQKENI. V lost 2 bases to trimming and J lost 5 bases, with 6 bases between them. CDR3 length: 12 amino acids. CDR3 bases: TGTGCCAGCTCACCAAGACTATATGGCTACACCTTC. Its translation: CASSPRLYGYTF.

A few counts support this clone. The V gene is TRBV6-4, the J gene TRBJ1-1; no clear D gene. Deletions cut 2 bases from V and 2 bases from J, with 6 bases between. The CDR3 spans 13 residues. Germline V gives CDR1 MRHNA, CDR2 SNTAGT. Written as DNA, the CDR3 is TGTGCCAGCAGTGACAGGGAAAACACTGAAGCTTTCTTT. Protein product: CASSDRENTEAFF.

The rearrangement uses TRBV24-1 and TRBJ1-5, with TRBD1 as a possible D gene (5 bases). CDR1 is KGHDR, CDR2 SFDVKD, per germline. The CDR3 runs 18 residues. V lost 4 bases and J lost 3, with 21 bases in between. The DNA of the CDR3 is TGTGCCACCAGTGAATCCGACGGGGGTGGGGTAGACAATCAGCCCCAGCATTTT. The encoded protein is CATSESDGGGVDNQPQHF.

The chain links TRBV3-1 (or the pseudogene TRBV3-2) to TRBJ1-1; 8 nucleotides align to TRBD1. V shed 6 bases, J shed 5 bases, and the junction held 5 bases outside the gene matches. The CDR3 loop spans 13 amino acids. Germline V CDR1 and CDR2: LGHDT, YNNKEL (reference sequence). CDR3: CASSRQGWTEAFF. CDR3 sequence (DNA): TGTGCCAGCAGTCGACAGGGGTGGACTGAAGCTTTCTTT.

Concerning this clone itself: The junction departs from the called germline gene at one end, perhaps through a read error. The genes are TRBV5-1 and TRBJ1-1, with D hard to call. The CDR3 is 13 residues long. Germline CDR1 reads SGHRS; CDR2 reads YFSETQ. The CDR3 DNA is TGTGCCAGCAGCTTCAAAGTGAACACTGAAGCTTTCTTT. It yields the protein CASSFKVNTEAFF.

The rearrangement uses TRBV6-5 and TRBJ1-3; tentatively, D is TRBD1 (5 bases). Looked up from germline, CDR1 is MNHEY and CDR2 is SVGAGI. The CDR3 consists of 14 residues. Trimming left V 8 bases short and J 1 base short, with 12 bases between. CDR3 nucleotide sequence: TGTGCCAGCTTGGGGGTACATTCTGGAAACACCATATATTTT. Protein product: CASLGVHSGNTIYF.

The chain carries TRBV2 and TRBJ2-4; 7 bases fit TRBD1. V trimming: 6 bases; J trimming: 0 bases; junction bases outside the gene matches: 5. The V gene's germline CDR1 is SNHLY and CDR2 FYNNEI. The CDR3 is 15 amino acids. For the CDR3, the DNA is TGTGCCAGCAGCTCAGGGGGTGTAGCCAAAAACATTCAGTACTTC. It yields the protein CASSSGGVAKNIQYF.

The chain combines TRBV5-3 with TRBJ1-5; D ambiguous. TRBV5-3 qualifies as an ORF whose function is uncertain. This CDR3 region has 14 residues. The V gene lost 4 bases and the J gene lost 2 bases, with 10 bases spanning the gap. The CDR3 protein is CARSVPGRNQPQHF. CDR3 nucleotide sequence: TGTGCCAGAAGCGTGCCGGGCCGCAATCAGCCCCAGCATTTT.

The rearrangement links TRBV7-2 to TRBJ2-1, with 7 nucleotides matching TRBD1. Per germline, CDR1 SGHTA and CDR2 FQGNSA. There are 17 residues in the CDR3. V lost 5 bases, J lost 4 bases, and 14 bases stayed unmatched. Written as DNA, the CDR3 is TGTGCCAGCAGCGCACGACTAAACAGGGGCGGTTACAATGAGCAGTTCTTC. This codes for CASSARLNRGGYNEQFF.

The genes are TRBV6-5 and TRBJ1-1; D perhaps matches TRBD1 (5 bases). Germline V gene lookup returns CDR1 MNHEY and CDR2 SVGAGI. This CDR3 region has 13 residues. Trimming pared 2 bases from V and 5 bases from J, leaving 9 bases between. In nucleotides, the CDR3 is TGTGCCAGCAGTTACACTGGGGCTACTGAAGCTTTCTTT. This translates into CASSYTGATEAFF.

The chain has TRBV7-2 and TRBJ2-3; the D is unclear. The germline gives CDR1 SGHTA, CDR2 FQGNSA. V lost 1 base, J lost 4 bases, and 18 bases lay in between. This CDR3 has 17 residues. The CDR3 coding sequence is TGTGCCAGCAGCTTAGAGTCTTCGTTGCCACGATCAGATACGCAGTATTTT. This gives the protein CASSLESSLPRSDTQYF.

V usage is TRBV9 and J usage is TRBJ1-1, with a tentative D call TRBD1 (5 bases). This CDR3 contains 14 residues. The V end was cut by 0 bases, the J end by 2 bases, with 8 bases between. CDR1 and CDR2 (germline): SGDLS, YYNGEE. As DNA, the CDR3 is TGTGCCAGCAGCGTAGGAGGGGTTAACACTGAAGCTTTCTTT. It codes for CASSVGGVNTEAFF.

The rearrangement uses TRBV15 and TRBJ2-2; 10 nucleotides align to TRBD2. V lost 0 bases to trimming and J lost 7 bases; unmatched junction nucleotides: 11. The CDR3 is made up of 18 amino acids. The germline CDR1 and CDR2 sequences are LNHNV and YYDKDF (reference sequence). Here the CDR3 reads CATSRDPPALAGVGELFF. For the CDR3, the DNA is TGTGCCACCAGCAGAGATCCCCCAGCTCTAGCGGGGGTCGGGGAGCTGTTTTTT.

The V and J genes are TRBV6-5 and TRBJ2-1; D possibly uses TRBD1 or TRBD2 (5 bases each). Germline assignment: CDR1 MNHEY and CDR2 SVGAGI. Trimming cost V 9 bases and J 7 bases, with 22 bases left between them. This CDR3 has 15 amino acids. Here the CDR3 reads CASMESGSWGNEQFF. The DNA for the CDR3 is TGTGCCAGTATGGAGAGTGGGTCGTGGGGGAATGAGCAGTTCTTC.

V and J are TRBV29-1 and TRBJ2-1; either TRBD1 or TRBD2 may fit D (5 bases each). Germline-derived CDR1 and CDR2 are SQVTM and ANQGSEA. The CDR3 has 15 residues. Between the trimmed V and J ends, which lost 4 bases and 5 bases, there was a span of 18 bases. The chain's CDR3 is CSVGGGGLTHNEQFF. CDR3 DNA: TGCAGCGTTGGTGGGGGTGGGCTGACCCACAATGAGCAGTTCTTC.

The CDR3 here is CSVGGAPGGTNEKLFF. The CDR3 bases are TGCAGCGTTGGTGGAGCCCCAGGTGGTACTAATGAAAAACTGTTTTTT. V gene TRBV29-1 combines with J gene TRBJ1-4; no clear D. Per the germline V gene, CDR1 is SQVTM and CDR2 is ANQGSEA. CDR3 length: 16 amino acids. The V end lost 4 bases, the J end lost 2 bases, and 17 bases lay between the germline ends.

The chain links TRBV10-3 to TRBJ1-5; no reliable D call. The CDR3 is made up of 14 amino acids. Deletions cut 5 bases from V and 1 base from J, with 9 bases between. CDR1 and CDR2 (germline): ENHRY, SYGVKD. CDR3: CAISTDGSNQPQHF. CDR3 nucleotide sequence: TGTGCCATCAGTACGGATGGGAGCAATCAGCCCCAGCATTTT.

This chain uses TRBV9 with TRBJ1-3; D not resolved. Trimming shortened V by 0 bases and J by 1 base, and 11 bases separated the two germline ends. CDR1 is SGDLS, CDR2 YYNGEE, per germline. This CDR3 has 16 residues. The CDR3 is CASSVDLVSSGNTIYF. CDR3 sequence (DNA): TGTGCCAGCAGCGTAGACCTGGTATCTTCTGGAAACACCATATATTTT.

This clone has more than one count but fewer than ten. The chain has TRBV6-5 and TRBJ1-2, with D possibly TRBD1 on 6 matching bases. Trimming removed 4 bases from V and 8 bases from J, with 17 bases in between. CDR1 is MNHEY, CDR2 SVGAGI, per germline. The CDR3 has 14 amino acids. The CDR3 protein is CASSSAGAQGGYTF. As DNA, the CDR3 is TGTGCCAGCAGTTCAGCAGGGGCTCAAGGGGGCTACACCTTC.

The genes are TRBV2 and TRBJ1-1; D uncertain. In germline, CDR1 is SNHLY, CDR2 FYNNEI. The CDR3 is 13 residues long. The V end lost 8 bases, the J end lost 0 bases, and 10 bases lay between the germline ends. CDR3 amino acids: CASPRLMNTEAFF. The CDR3 nucleotides are TGTGCCAGCCCAAGGTTGATGAACACTGAAGCTTTCTTT.

The sample holds a few counts of this clone. This chain uses TRBV10-1 with TRBJ2-7; TRBD1 matches 7 bases. The CDR3 covers 12 residues. Germline CDR1 WNHNN, CDR2 SYGVQD (reference sequence). J was trimmed by 5 bases and V by 10 bases; bases with no gene match: 8. The CDR3 nucleotides read TGCGCCATCCGTCGACAGGGCCACGAGCAGTACGTC. As protein: CAIRRQGHEQYV.

The chain carries TRBV12-5 and TRBJ1-1; unclear D gene. The CDR3 runs to 13 residues. Trimming removed 8 bases from V and 3 bases from J, with 13 bases in between. The V gene's germline CDR1 is LGHNT and CDR2 FRNRAP. The DNA of the CDR3 is TGTGCTAGTAGTGGGGTGCGGCACACTGAAGCTTTCTTT. Its protein product is CASSGVRHTEAFF. The full variable domain, its missing parts supplied by reference TRBV12-5 and TRBJ1-1, is DARVTQTPRHKVTEMGQEVTMRCQPILGHNTVFWYRQTMMQGLELLAYFRNRAPLDDSGMPKDRFSAEMPDATLATLKIQPSEPRDSAVYFCASSGVRHTEAFFGQGTRLTVV.

The chain combines TRBV7-6 with TRBJ2-3; 7 positions match TRBD1. The CDR3 runs 14 residues. The junction had 4 bases not matched to a gene; V was cut back by 3 bases and J by 4 bases. Germline lookup yields CDR1 SGHVS and CDR2 FNYEAQ. Here the CDR3 DNA reads TGTGCCAGCAGCTTCACGACAGGGTCAGATACGCAGTATTTT. Its protein product is CASSFTTGSDTQYF.

This clone occurred a few times. The V call is TRBV18, the J call TRBJ1-2; D is possibly TRBD1 (5 bases). V was clipped by 6 bases and J by 4 bases, with 18 bases between them. This CDR3 contains 15 residues. Germline CDR1 KGHSH, CDR2 LQKENI. The CDR3 reads CASSPTGDVRYGYTF. CDR3 sequence (DNA): TGTGCCAGCTCGCCGACCGGGGACGTCCGCTATGGCTACACCTTC.

The V and J genes are TRBV12-3 or TRBV12-4 and TRBJ1-5; D not certain. The CDR3 runs 11 residues. Trimming took off 4 bases at V and 9 bases at J, with 7 bases between the two ends. The CDR3 reads CASSSSGPQHF. The CDR3 coding sequence is TGTGCCAGCAGTTCGAGTGGGCCCCAGCATTTT.